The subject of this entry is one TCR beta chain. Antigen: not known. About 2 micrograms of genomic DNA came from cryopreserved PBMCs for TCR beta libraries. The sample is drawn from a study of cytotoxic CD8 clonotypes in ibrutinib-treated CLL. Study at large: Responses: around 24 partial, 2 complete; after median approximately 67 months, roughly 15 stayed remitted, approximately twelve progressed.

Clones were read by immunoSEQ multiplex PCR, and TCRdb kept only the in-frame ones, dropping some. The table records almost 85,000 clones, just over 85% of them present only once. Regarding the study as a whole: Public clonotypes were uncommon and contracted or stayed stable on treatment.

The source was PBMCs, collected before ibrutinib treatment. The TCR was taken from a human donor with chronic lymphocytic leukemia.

CDR3: CASSIPKAGTSGRSSYNEQFF. As DNA, the CDR3 is TGTGCCAGCAGCATACCCAAAGCCGGGACTAGCGGGAGGAGCTCCTACAATGAGCAGTTCTTC. The chain recombines TRBV7-3 with TRBJ2-1; 15 nucleotides align to TRBD2. CDR1 and CDR2 from the germline V gene are SGHTA and FQGTGA. V shed 5 bases and J 0 bases; nucleotides not matched to a gene: 14. The CDR3 extends over 21 amino acids.